The clone carrying this TCR beta chain occurred many times. Its antigen is undetermined. This sample is drawn from a study of T cells in Graves' hyperthyroidism and ophthalmopathy. Amplification of TCR beta CDR3 regions was performed using RNA transcripts as template. Carried out on the TCR CDR3, a first-round RT-PCR used the HTBI primer set. MiXCR, applied by TCRdb to the multiplex PCR reads, yields one record per CDR3 protein. The repertoire holds about 420,000 distinct CDR3 sequences, with around a sixth as singletons. Among the patients, aged 18 to 65, hyperthyroidism was newly diagnosed and had lasted under 2 months. The CDR3 covers 15 residues. Germline V gene data show CDR1 as SNHLY and CDR2 as FYNNEI. The junction had 3 bases not matched to a gene; V was cut back by 0 bases and J by 2 bases. Study conclusions and caveats: The model predicted ophthalmopathy a median around 6.5 months before onset.

The clonotype comes from a woman aged 18-35 years with Graves' hyperthyroidism. This chain links TRBV2 with TRBJ2-7; 8 nucleotides line up with TRBD2. Material: blood. The CDR3 protein is CASSEAPRGAYEQYF. CDR3 DNA sequence: TGTGCCAGCAGTGAAGCGCCGCGGGGGGCCTACGAGCAGTACTTC.